The entry below describes one T cell receptor beta chain. As originally analysed: Researchers report that nucleated cell counts were estimated from reference gene primer amplification. Measured with immunoSEQ multiplex PCR; TCRdb has only the in-frame clones, and not every one. V, J and clone size were drawn from that table, and D and trimming were deduced from the DNA. The sample carries fewer than 300,000 clones, approximately 84% recorded once. The sample belongs to a study of blood T cell repertoires in COVID-19. Overall study: Samples taken during acute and convalescent COVID-19 were collected in the United States, Italy and Spain. PBMCs, B-cell-depleted T cells, or T cells were the source of the cDNA or gDNA that made up the material.

Enrolled during active infection, Seattle patients were then followed longitudinally. Trimming removed 1 base from V and 4 bases from J, with 10 bases in between. CDR3 length equals 14 residues. The germline V gene encodes CDR1 SGHVS and CDR2 FQNEAQ. The V and J genes are TRBV7-8 and TRBJ1-2, with D uncertain. The sample comprised peripheral blood. This TCR was sampled from a human donor with COVID-19, enrolled during active disease. The donor label of this sample is uncertain. The CDR3 coding sequence is TGTGCCAGCAGCTTAGATTCACCGAGCTATGGCTACACCTTC. The encoded protein is CASSLDSPSYGYTF. Filled out from reference TRBV7-8 and TRBJ1-2, the complete variable domain reads GAGVSQSPRYKVAKRGQDVALRCDPISGHVSLFWYQQALGQGPEFLTYFQNEAQLDKSGLPSDRFFAERPEGSVSTLKIQRTQQEDSAVYLCASSLDSPSYGYTFGSGTRLTVV.